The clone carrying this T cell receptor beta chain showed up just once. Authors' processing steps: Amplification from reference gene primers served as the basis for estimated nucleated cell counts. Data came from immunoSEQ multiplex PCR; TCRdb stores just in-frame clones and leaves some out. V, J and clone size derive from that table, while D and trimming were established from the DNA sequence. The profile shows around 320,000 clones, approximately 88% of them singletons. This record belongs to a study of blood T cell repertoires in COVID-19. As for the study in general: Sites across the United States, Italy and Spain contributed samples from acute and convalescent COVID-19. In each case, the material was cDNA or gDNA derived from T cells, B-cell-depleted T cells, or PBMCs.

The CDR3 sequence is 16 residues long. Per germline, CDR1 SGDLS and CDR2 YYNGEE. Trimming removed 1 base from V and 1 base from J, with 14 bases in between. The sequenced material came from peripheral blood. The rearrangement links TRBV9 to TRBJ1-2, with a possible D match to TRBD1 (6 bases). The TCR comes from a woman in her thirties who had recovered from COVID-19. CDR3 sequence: CASSVQGGSHNYGYTF. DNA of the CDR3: TGTGCCAGCAGCGTACAAGGGGGATCCCATAACTATGGCTACACCTTC.